This passage covers 9 T cell receptor beta chains from one sample sequenced in a study of CD8+ T cells in alopecia areata. RNA extraction was followed by reverse transcription into cDNA, which acted as the sequencing template. The data were produced by immunoSEQ multiplex PCR, yet TCRdb's version contains in-frame clones alone and is incomplete. The sample includes about 200,000 clones, 58% of them seen just once. The treatment here: oral pan-JAK inhibitor, 5-10 mg twice daily. Sequenced here: CD4+ T cells sorted from blood, sampled at week 24, from a patient treated with tofacitinib. The receptor source for this set is a human donor with alopecia areata.

CDR3 sequence: CASSLVGAAGVHEQYF. For the CDR3, the DNA is TGTGCCAGCAGCTTAGTAGGGGCCGCCGGGGTCCACGAGCAGTACTTC. V gene TRBV7-2 combines with J gene TRBJ2-7; D is perhaps TRBD1 or TRBD2 (5 bases each). The CDR3 is 16 amino acids. In germline, CDR1 is SGHTA, CDR2 FQGNSA. The V end lost 1 base, the J end lost 5 bases, and 18 bases lay between the germline ends.

This clone was counted only a few times. This sequence joins TRBV5-1 and TRBJ2-3; 9 nucleotides agree with TRBD2. The CDR3 consists of 19 residues. Germline CDR1 and CDR2: SGHRS and YFSETQ. V gave up 1 base and J gave up 1 base; unmatched junction bases: 13. The DNA of the CDR3 is TGCGCCAGCAGCTTGTCAGGGGCGGCGTCTAGCGGGGGCACAGATACGCAGTATTTT. Translated, it gives CASSLSGAASSGGTDTQYF.

This clone was detected only a few times. The V call is TRBV5-1, the J call TRBJ2-2, with 8 nucleotides matching TRBD1. Germline V gives CDR1 SGHRS, CDR2 YFSETQ. With V trimmed by 7 bases and J by 3 bases, 8 bases remained unmatched. The CDR3 contains 15 residues. The CDR3 sequence: CASLDRARYTGELFF. Here the CDR3 DNA reads TGCGCCAGCCTGGACAGGGCCCGGTACACCGGGGAGCTGTTTTTT.

This chain joins TRBV29-1 and TRBJ2-3, with 8 bases that match TRBD1. V lost 3 bases to trimming and J lost 7 bases; unmatched junction nucleotides: 9. Per germline, CDR1 SQVTM and CDR2 ANQGSEA. This CDR3 comprises 14 residues. In DNA, the CDR3 is TGCAGCGTTGATATGGGCAGGGGGCGAAATACGCAGTATTTT. Its protein is CSVDMGRGRNTQYF.

V and J are TRBV5-1 and TRBJ2-1; maybe TRBD2 (6 bases). Trimming left V 0 bases short and J 8 bases short, with 12 bases between. The length of the CDR3 is 14 residues. Germline V gene data show CDR1 as SGHRS and CDR2 as YFSETQ. Written as DNA, the CDR3 is TGCGCCAGCAGCTTGGCCCAGGGAGGTGATGAGCAGTTCTTC. Residues: CASSLAQGGDEQFF.

The chain employs TRBV10-3 and TRBJ2-7; D remains ambiguous. Deletions cut 4 bases from V and 4 bases from J, with 11 bases between. This CDR3 is built from 13 residues. Germline V gene lookup returns CDR1 ENHRY and CDR2 SYGVKD. The CDR3: CAISGRYPYEQYF. Here the CDR3 DNA reads TGTGCCATCAGTGGACGTTACCCATACGAGCAGTACTTC.

The chain has TRBV5-1 and TRBJ2-2; D possibly uses TRBD1 or TRBD2 (5 bases each). Per germline, CDR1 SGHRS and CDR2 YFSETQ. V lost 0 bases to trimming and J lost 0 bases, with 15 bases between them. This CDR3 has 18 amino acids. The CDR3 loop reads CASSLGGNAVANTGELFF. CDR3 in DNA: TGCGCCAGCAGCTTGGGGGGGAACGCAGTCGCGAACACCGGGGAGCTGTTTTTT.

The V gene is TRBV30, the J gene TRBJ2-7; possibly TRBD1 or TRBD2 for D (5 bases each). V was clipped by 3 bases and J by 7 bases, with 13 bases between them. The CDR3 contains 12 residues. Per the germline V gene, CDR1 is GTSNPN and CDR2 is SVGIG (reference sequence). CDR3 region: CAWSEGIGEQYF. DNA for the CDR3: TGTGCCTGGAGCGAGGGGATCGGAGAGCAGTACTTC. The complete variable domain, with remaining parts taken from reference TRBV30 and TRBJ2-7, reads SQTIHQWPATLVQPVGSPLSLECTVEGTSNPNLYWYRQAAGRGLQLLFYSVGIGQISSEVPQNLSASRPQDRQFILSSKKLLLSDSGFYLCAWSEGIGEQYFGPGTRLTVT.

This chain joins TRBV13 and TRBJ2-7, with D possibly TRBD2 on 5 matching bases. Between the trimmed V and J ends, which lost 1 base and 1 base, there was a span of 14 bases. CDR3 size: 16 residues. Germline V lookup: CDR1 PRHDT, CDR2 FYEKMQ (reference sequence). CDR3 sequence (DNA): TGTGCCAGCAGCTTAGTCGGCGGGTGGAGGTCCTACGAGCAGTACTTC. This encodes CASSLVGGWRSYEQYF.